This T cell receptor beta chain is drawn from a study of T cell repertoires in cytomegalovirus infection (dated by TCRdb to about 2019). A note on the overall study: Recently identified HLA-C-restricted CMV epitopes, whose presentation resists viral immunomodulation, were targeted by peptide stimulations together with well-studied HLA-B-restricted epitopes. Donor HLA type was relevant to the analysis, as public TCR beta signatures indicated carriage of CMV infection together with the matching HLA type. Study-wide conclusions, independent of this receptor: The ex vivo response was dominated by HLA-C-restricted CMV-specific TCR beta clonotypes, which also provided the single most frequent clonotype in two of eight donors. Cumulative frequency of public TCR beta family members discriminated carriers of CMV infection plus the relevant HLA type in this cohort and an independent roughly 350-donor cohort.

Reads for this sample came from an Illumina HiSeq 1500. TCRdb took the public reads, trimmed them with fastp at Q25, ran MiXCR for clone calling and kept in-frame beta chains. Each CDR3 protein appears once, grouped with its most common genes and DNA. The sample profile shows some 940,000 distinct CDR3 sequences; around 32% of them were found once. Jointly, the top ten make up more than 12% of the sample. A word on this clonotype: Its antigen target is currently unknown. Base-call qualities are not available, and no considerably larger clone is one nucleotide away.

From its cysteine to its phenylalanine, the CDR3 spans 17 amino acids. Kept here is only the CDR3 DNA, which spans 51 bases and is read in frame from base 1. Trimming costs V 5 bases and J 1 base, and their ends lie 21 bases apart. CDR1 is given as DFQATT and CDR2 as SNEGSKA, both from the germline V gene (reference sequence). Reading the label with the study, this specimen's treatment or condition is: in vitro stimulation with specific CMV peptide epitopes to enrich CMV-specific T cells. This TCR came from a human donor in good health (CMV status not recorded). Some clones in this sample may be carry-over from other donors' samples. Sequenced material: cultured CD8+ T cells from PBMCs, taken from culture after CMV antigen stimulation. The chain is encoded by TRBV20-1 joined to TRBJ2-1, with the D call perhaps TRBD1 or TRBD2, as 5 bases match in each case. The sequenced DNA: TGCAGTGCTTCTCCTACGGGACGAAGAGGATCCTACAATGAGCAGTTCTTC. Its protein product is CSASPTGRRGSYNEQFF.